The 20 T cell receptor beta chains given below trace back to one sample, sequenced in a study of blood T cell repertoires in COVID-19. Libraries were prepared by immunoSEQ multiplex PCR; TCRdb keeps only in-frame clonotypes and omits some of them. Among approximately 62,000 clones, 80% to 90% were seen once, and the ten largest hold over 1.2%. Sequenced input: peripheral blood. These receptors were obtained from a man aged 55-75 years with acute or convalescent COVID-19.

The J gene is TRBJ2-2, the V gene TRBV7-2; D not certain. The V gene's germline CDR1 is SGHTA and CDR2 FQGNSA. The CDR3 has 15 residues. V was clipped by 2 bases and J by 4 bases, with 11 bases between them. Here the CDR3 DNA reads TGTGCCAGCAGCTTACGAGAGAGCCGCACCGGGGAGCTGTTTTTT. This translates into CASSLRESRTGELFF.

This clone was observed a single time. V gene TRBV24-1 combines with J gene TRBJ1-1, with TRBD1 matching over 9 bases. This CDR3 has 13 amino acids. V shed 3 bases, J shed 7 bases, and the junction held 2 bases outside the gene matches. Germline V CDR1 and CDR2: KGHDR, SFDVKD. The CDR3 coding sequence is TGTGCCACCAGTGATCCGGGACAGGGTGAAGCTTTCTTT. Encoded protein: CATSDPGQGEAFF.

This rearrangement joins TRBV5-4 to TRBJ1-1; 7 positions match TRBD1. The J segment lost 2 bases and the V segment lost 1 base, leaving 5 bases of the junction unmatched. The CDR3 covers 15 residues. CDR1 is SGHNT and CDR2 is YYREEE in the germline V gene (reference sequence). As DNA, the CDR3 is TGTGCCAGCAGCTTGCGTGAGGGGGCCAACACTGAAGCTTTCTTT. The encoded protein is CASSLREGANTEAFF.

This clone was observed a single time. J is TRBJ2-1 and V is TRBV24-1; 7 bases agree with TRBD2. The junction had 11 bases not matched to a gene; V was cut back by 8 bases and J by 8 bases. CDR1 KGHDR and CDR2 SFDVKD come from the germline V gene. The CDR3 is 14 amino acids. CDR3: CATTRGTNSHEQFF. In nucleotides, the CDR3 is TGTGCCACCACCCGTGGGACTAATTCCCATGAGCAGTTCTTC.

This chain links TRBV7-3 with TRBJ2-3; D is uncertain. The CDR3 is 14 residues long. V lost 2 bases, J lost 1 base, and 7 bases lay in between. Germline V gene data show CDR1 as SGHTA and CDR2 as FQGTGA. The CDR3 is CASSLQAGTDTQYF. CDR3 bases: TGTGCCAGCAGCTTACAGGCAGGCACAGATACGCAGTATTTT. The whole variable domain, filled in from reference TRBV7-3 and TRBJ2-3, reads GAGVSQTPSNKVTEKGKYVELRCDPISGHTALYWYRQSLGQGPEFLIYFQGTGAADDSGLPNDRFFAVRPEGSVSTLKIQRTERGDSAVYLCASSLQAGTDTQYFGPGTRLTVL.

The chain recombines TRBV29-1 with TRBJ2-1, with TRBD2 identical over 7 bases. From germline, CDR1 is SQVTM and CDR2 ANQGSEA. This CDR3 contains 14 residues. J gave up 6 bases and V 3 bases, and 8 bases lay outside the gene matches. CDR3 amino acids: CSVDPGRGSNEQFF. The CDR3 nucleotides read TGCAGCGTTGATCCAGGGAGGGGCAGCAATGAGCAGTTCTTC.

The V call is TRBV19, the J call TRBJ2-1; possible D gene TRBD1, 5 bases. The CDR3 contains 14 residues. Germline V gives CDR1 LNHDA, CDR2 SQIVND (reference sequence). V dropped 6 bases and J dropped 4 bases, with 13 bases sitting between them. CDR3 loop: CASSPEGDYNEQFF. The CDR3 coding sequence is TGTGCCAGTAGCCCGGAAGGGGATTACAATGAGCAGTTCTTC.

The V gene is TRBV30, the J gene TRBJ1-1, with 10 bases aligning to TRBD1. Germline loops: CDR1 GTSNPN, CDR2 SVGIG (reference sequence). The CDR3 sequence is 14 residues long. Trimming removed 4 bases from V and 1 base from J; junction bases left unmatched: 3. The CDR3 DNA reads TGTGCCTGGAACGGGGACAGGGGGAACACTGAAGCTTTCTTT. This codes for CAWNGDRGNTEAFF.

The J gene is TRBJ2-3, the V gene TRBV5-1, with TRBD2 matching over 11 bases. CDR1 is SGHRS and CDR2 is YFSETQ in the germline V gene. V lost 4 bases to trimming and J lost 6 bases; unmatched junction nucleotides: 13. The CDR3 spans 17 residues. For the CDR3, the DNA is TGCGCCAGCAGCCCGGGGACTAGCGGAGTTAAGGCCGATACGCAGTATTTT. This encodes CASSPGTSGVKADTQYF.

V usage is TRBV6-5 and J usage is TRBJ2-7; no clear D gene. V lost 0 bases to trimming and J lost 4 bases, with 7 bases between them. The CDR3 consists of 13 residues. Germline V gene data show CDR1 as MNHEY and CDR2 as SVGAGI. This CDR3 reads CASSYSADYEQYF. The CDR3 bases are TGTGCCAGCAGTTACTCGGCGGATTACGAGCAGTACTTC.

The J gene is TRBJ2-7, the V gene TRBV4-3; a weak D match, TRBD2 (5 bases). CDR3 length: 14 amino acids. Germline V gives CDR1 LGHNA, CDR2 YSLEER. With 4 bases removed from V and 0 bases from J, the gap between germline ends came to 10 bases. In DNA form, the CDR3 reads TGCGCCAGCAGCCTAGACTATAGCTCCTACGAGCAGTACTTC. It codes for CASSLDYSSYEQYF.

This CDR3 is CASSQDGGASGLTDTQYF. The CDR3 coding sequence is TGCGCCAGCAGCCAAGATGGTGGGGCTAGCGGGCTCACAGATACGCAGTATTTT. The chain couples TRBV4-1 to TRBJ2-3, with TRBD2 matching over 8 bases. Trimming at V came to 0 bases and at J to 2 bases, leaving 10 bases not matched to a gene. The CDR3 runs to 18 residues. Germline lookup yields CDR1 MGHRA and CDR2 YSYEKL.

This clone was seen more than once but under ten times. The chain employs TRBV7-9 and TRBJ2-2, with D tentatively TRBD1 (5 bases). The CDR3 consists of 15 residues. The ends were cut back, 4 bases at V and 0 bases at J, with 9 bases in the middle. Germline CDR1 and CDR2: SEHNR and FQNEAQ (reference sequence). CDR3 DNA: TGTGCCAGCAGCTATGGACAAACGAACACCGGGGAGCTGTTTTTT. It is translated as CASSYGQTNTGELFF.

The V gene is TRBV6-4, the J gene TRBJ1-1; D perhaps matches TRBD1 (6 bases). V was pared by 5 bases and J by 2 bases, with 15 bases between. This CDR3 has 15 amino acids. Germline V CDR1 and CDR2: MRHNA, SNTAGT. The CDR3 DNA reads TGTGCCAGCAGTCCCGAACAGGGTGGAAACACTGAAGCTTTCTTT. Encoded protein: CASSPEQGGNTEAFF.

Remarks on this clone: Other DNA sequences from this sample encode an identical CDR3 as well. Written as DNA, the CDR3 is TGTGCCAGCAGCTTTGACAGGGGACGGGAGACCCAGTACTTC. Protein: CASSFDRGRETQYF. V and J are TRBV5-4 and TRBJ2-5; 8 nucleotides align to TRBD1. Germline V gene sequence: CDR1 SGHNT, CDR2 YYREEE (reference sequence). J was trimmed by 5 bases and V by 2 bases; bases with no gene match: 5. This CDR3 is built from 14 residues.

In this sample, this clone turned up a few times. The rearrangement links TRBV7-9 to TRBJ2-7; 7 nucleotides align to TRBD1. Germline values: CDR1 SEHNR, CDR2 FQNEAQ (reference sequence). The V gene end was trimmed by 4 bases and the J gene end by 4 bases; junction bases not matched to a gene: 7. The CDR3 extends over 14 amino acids. CDR3: CASSWDRGSYEQYF. The DNA of the CDR3 is TGTGCCAGCAGCTGGGACAGAGGGAGTTACGAGCAGTACTTC.

The chain joins TRBV29-1 to TRBJ1-1; weak D call: TRBD1 (6 bases). Trimming shortened V by 6 bases and J by 2 bases, and 16 bases separated the two germline ends. The CDR3 is 14 residues long. Germline-derived CDR1 and CDR2 are SQVTM and ANQGSEA. CDR3 in DNA: TGCAGCGTCAGGGTTAGGACAGTTAACACTGAAGCTTTCTTT. Protein sequence: CSVRVRTVNTEAFF.

The chain has TRBV9 and TRBJ2-1, with 13 bases lining up with TRBD2. This CDR3 is built from 15 residues. Trimming removed 4 bases from V and 8 bases from J; junction bases left unmatched: 6. Per the germline V gene, CDR1 is SGDLS and CDR2 is YYNGEE. This CDR3 reads CASSTRTSGRYEQFF. CDR3 nucleotide sequence: TGTGCCAGCAGCACCCGGACTAGCGGGAGATATGAGCAGTTCTTC.

This clone has just a few counts. This chain uses TRBV24-1 with TRBJ1-2; perhaps TRBD1 as D (5 bases). CDR1 and CDR2 from the germline V gene are KGHDR and SFDVKD. V lost 9 bases to trimming and J lost 2 bases, with 15 bases between them. The CDR3 spans 14 residues. The CDR3 region has the DNA TGTGCCACCGGCGGGGCAGGGTCAAACTATGGCTACACCTTC. Its protein is CATGGAGSNYGYTF.

This chain joins TRBV6-6 and TRBJ2-5; 8 nucleotides align to TRBD1. Per germline, CDR1 MNHNY and CDR2 SVGAGI (reference sequence). V was pared by 5 bases and J by 4 bases, with 15 bases of the junction left unmatched. The CDR3 covers 17 residues. The chain's CDR3 is CASSQVSLDRVGETQYF. The CDR3, as DNA: TGTGCCAGCAGTCAGGTTTCCCTGGACAGGGTGGGAGAGACCCAGTACTTC.